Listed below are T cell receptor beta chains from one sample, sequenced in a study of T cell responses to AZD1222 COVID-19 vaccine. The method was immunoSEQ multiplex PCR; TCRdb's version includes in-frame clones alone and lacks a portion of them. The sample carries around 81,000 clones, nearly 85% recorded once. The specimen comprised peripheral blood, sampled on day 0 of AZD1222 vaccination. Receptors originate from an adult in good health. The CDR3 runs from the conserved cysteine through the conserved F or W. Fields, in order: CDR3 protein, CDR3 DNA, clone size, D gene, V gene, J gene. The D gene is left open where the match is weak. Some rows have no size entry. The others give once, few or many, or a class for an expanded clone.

CASKRGDRARRNTEAFF	TGTGCCAGCAAAAGGGGGGACAGGGCCAGAAGGAACACTGAAGCTTTCTTT	-	TRBD1	TRBV27	TRBJ1-1
CASSQVIGRPLSTEAFF	TGCGCCAGCAGCCAAGTTATAGGCAGGCCGTTGAGCACTGAAGCTTTCTTT	-	-	TRBV4-3	TRBJ1-1
CASSLASNEQFF	TGTGCCAGCAGTTTGGCCTCCAATGAGCAGTTCTTC	once	-	TRBV12-3/TRBV12-4	TRBJ2-1
CASSQEHPADTIYF	TGTGCCAGCAGCCAAGAACACCCCGCGGACACCATATATTTT	-	-	TRBV3-1/TRBV3-2	TRBJ1-3
CASSFGRVSNQPQHF	TGCGCCAGCAGCTTCGGCAGGGTAAGCAATCAGCCCCAGCATTTT	few	-	TRBV5-1	TRBJ1-5
CASSYSGVMNTEAFF	TGTGCCAGCAGTTACTCTGGGGTCATGAACACTGAAGCTTTCTTT	-	-	TRBV6-6	TRBJ1-1
CASHKEFQTGTYTF	TGTGCCAGTCATAAGGAGTTTCAGACGGGTACTTACACCTTC	-	-	TRBV13	TRBJ1-2
CASSYRETDNSPLHF	TGTGCCAGCAGTTACCGGGAGACGGATAATTCACCCCTCCACTTT	-	-	TRBV6-5	TRBJ1-6
CASSVTESNYGYTF	TGTGCCAGCAGCGTAACGGAGTCTAACTATGGCTACACCTTC	-	-	TRBV9	TRBJ1-2
CSAAQGYEQYF	TGCAGTGCTGCACAGGGGTACGAGCAGTACTTC	-	TRBD1	TRBV20-1	TRBJ2-7
CASNLQGAEAFF	TGTGCCAGCAACTTACAGGGGGCCGAAGCTTTCTTT	-	TRBD1	TRBV6-5	TRBJ1-1
CASSQYQGSNYGYTF	TGTGCCAGTAGCCAATATCAGGGTAGCAACTATGGCTACACCTTC	once	-	TRBV19	TRBJ1-2
CASSTGISNTIYF	TGTGCCAGCAGTACAGGGATATCAAACACCATATATTTT	-	-	TRBV12-3/TRBV12-4	TRBJ1-3
CASSYSGDGGGYTF	TGTGCCAGCAGTTACTCGGGGGACGGTGGTGGCTACACCTTC	few	-	TRBV6-6	TRBJ1-2
CSASRAPSGSRYEQYF	TGCAGTGCTAGTAGAGCCCCCAGCGGGAGCAGGTACGAGCAGTACTTC	-	TRBD2	TRBV20-1	TRBJ2-7
CAWRLVAGYGYTF	TGTGCCTGGAGACTCGTAGCGGGTTATGGCTACACCTTC	-	-	TRBV30	TRBJ1-2
CASSISGSGTDTQYF	TGCGCCAGCAGCATTAGCGGGAGCGGCACAGATACGCAGTATTTT	-	TRBD2	TRBV5-1	TRBJ2-3
CASRQGLTGELFF	TGTGCCAGCCGACAGGGACTAACCGGGGAGCTGTTTTTT	few	-	TRBV2	TRBJ2-2
CASSVLIGGAGRMNEQFF	TGTGCCAGCAGCGTGTTGATTGGGGGAGCCGGGAGGATGAATGAGCAGTTCTTC	few	TRBD2	TRBV9	TRBJ2-1
CASSFSSGSYNEQFF	TGTGCCAGCAGTTTCTCTAGCGGCTCCTACAATGAGCAGTTCTTC	-	TRBD2	TRBV6-2/TRBV6-3	TRBJ2-1
CASSLGGGSETQYF	TGCGCCAGCAGCTTGGGAGGCGGGAGCGAGACCCAGTACTTC	-	TRBD2	TRBV5-1	TRBJ2-5
CAWVGQKDYGYTF	TGTGCCTGGGTCGGACAGAAGGACTATGGCTACACCTTC	-	-	TRBV30	TRBJ1-2
CASSSRRDYGYTF	TGTGCCAGCAGTTCGCGAAGGGACTATGGCTACACCTTC	-	-	TRBV6-2/TRBV6-3	TRBJ1-2
CASSSGRDRPYEQYF	TGTGCCAGCAGTAGCGGGCGGGACAGACCCTACGAGCAGTACTTC	-	-	TRBV27	TRBJ2-7